This TCR beta chain came from a study of blood T cells in healthy people across ages. Findings and caveats of the study: It was the long-lived donors that had more naive CD4+ cells and higher diversity than aged donors.

Of note for this clonotype: Its target is not known.

PCR was performed a second time for about 7 to 12 cycles using a sample-barcoded 5' primer and a J-beta primer mix. Every sample produced at least 2.5 million CDR3-containing paired-end reads. TCRdb re-analysed the 5' RACE reads in MiXCR, keeping a single row per CDR3 protein. The sample shows 1.5 million to 2 million distinct CDR3 sequences, more than 35% of them seen only once. Sequenced input: blood. This TCR came from a human donor in good health.

In nucleotides, the CDR3 is TGCAGCGTTGCCCCGGTTACAGGACCAGGAAACACCATATATTTT. Translating gives CSVAPVTGPGNTIYF. The chain combines TRBV29-1 with TRBJ1-3; a possible D gene is TRBD1 (5 bases). The germline V gene has CDR1 SQVTM and CDR2 ANQGSEA. With 4 bases removed from V and 4 bases from J, the gap between germline ends came to 17 bases. The CDR3 runs to 15 residues. The whole variable domain, filled in from reference TRBV29-1 and TRBJ1-3, reads SAVISQKPSRDICQRGTSLTIQCQVDSQVTMMFWYRQQPGQSLTLIATANQGSEATYESGFVIDKFPISRPNLTFSTLTVSNMSPEDSSIYLCSVAPVTGPGNTIYFGEGSWLTVV.